Each of the 27 T cell receptor beta chains below was sequenced from the same sample in a study of OX40 agonist ivuxolimab in advanced cancers. Some clones are missing from TCRdb's copy, which holds only in-frame ones; the method was immunoSEQ multiplex PCR. Here the sample spans tens of thousands of clones, 80% to 85% being singletons. The specimen comprised CD4+ or CD8+ T cells sorted from blood, sampled in a trial of the OX40 agonist ivuxolimab. These TCRs come from an adult with an advanced solid tumor such as melanoma, head and neck, liver or kidney cancer.

The CDR3 region has the DNA TGTGCCAGCAGCACCCGTGGGAGGAAGGTCGAGCAGTACTTC. It encodes CASSTRGRKVEQYF. J is TRBJ2-7 and V is TRBV27, with a possible D match to TRBD2 (6 bases). CDR3 size: 14 residues. V lost 6 bases and J 6 bases, leaving 18 bases between the germline ends. Germline CDR1 reads MNHEY; CDR2 reads SMNVEV (reference sequence).

This clone was found a few times. This chain uses TRBV9 with TRBJ1-3; possible D gene TRBD1, 5 bases. V dropped 4 bases and J dropped 0 bases, with 8 bases sitting between them. The germline CDR1 and CDR2 sequences are SGDLS and YYNGEE. The CDR3 extends over 14 amino acids. The CDR3 region is CASSPGSSGNTIYF. The CDR3 DNA reads TGTGCCAGCAGCCCAGGGAGCTCTGGAAACACCATATATTTT.

The chain links TRBV18 to TRBJ2-7, with 7 positions matching TRBD2. The CDR3 sequence is 15 residues long. The V and J ends lost 5 bases and 6 bases, in that order; junction bases with no gene match: 13. The germline CDR1 and CDR2 sequences are KGHSH and LQKENI. The CDR3 DNA follows: TGTGCCAGCTCAAAAGATATGCGGGAGCTGAGCGAGCAGTACTTC. Translated: CASSKDMRELSEQYF. Full variable domain (missing parts from reference TRBV18 and TRBJ2-7): NAGVMQNPRHLVRRRGQEARLRCSPMKGHSHVYWYRQLPEEGLKFMVYLQKENIIDESGMPKERFSAEFPKEGPSILRIQQVVRGDSAAYFCASSKDMRELSEQYFGPGTRLTVT.

This clone was picked up one time. The rearrangement joins TRBV7-2 to TRBJ2-2; 10 bases match TRBD2. Germline-derived CDR1 and CDR2 are SGHTA and FQGNSA. V lost 6 bases, J lost 2 bases, and 6 bases stayed unmatched. This CDR3 comprises 16 residues. The DNA for the CDR3 is TGTGCCAGCAGATCGGGGACTAGCGTTAACACCGGGGAGCTGTTTTTT. This codes for CASRSGTSVNTGELFF.

The chain employs TRBV5-1 and TRBJ1-1, with a weak D call TRBD1 (5 bases). V dropped 5 bases and J dropped 7 bases, with 18 bases sitting between them. The CDR3 has 14 amino acids. CDR1 is SGHRS and CDR2 is YFSETQ in the germline V gene. CDR3 in DNA: TGCGCCAGCAGGATTTCGGATATCCAGGGTGAAGCTTTCTTT. Translation: CASRISDIQGEAFF.

The rearrangement links TRBV2 to TRBJ2-3; TRBD2 agrees at 10 bases. CDR1 and CDR2 (germline): SNHLY, FYNNEI. The CDR3 loop spans 13 amino acids. V shed 5 bases and J 9 bases; nucleotides not matched to a gene: 5. The CDR3 DNA sequence: TGTGCCAGCAGTACTAGCGGGGAGGGGACGCAGTATTTT. This gives the protein CASSTSGEGTQYF.

The chain links TRBV6-1 to TRBJ2-2, with D possibly matching TRBD1 (6 bases). Germline CDR1 is MNHNS and CDR2 is SASEGT. This CDR3 has 14 residues. V lost 5 bases and J 9 bases, leaving 16 bases between the germline ends. The CDR3 DNA follows: TGTGCCAGCAGTCAACAGGGTTCTGGCCGGGAGCTGTTTTTT. It translates to CASSQQGSGRELFF.

This clone was seen once. The rearrangement links TRBV14 to TRBJ2-3; 7 bases line up with TRBD1. Germline V lookup: CDR1 SGHDN, CDR2 FVKESK. V was pared by 1 base and J by 5 bases, with 0 bases of the junction left unmatched. This CDR3 is 13 amino acids long. The CDR3 reads CASSQGDRDTQYF. CDR3 nucleotides: TGTGCCAGCAGCCAAGGGGACAGAGATACGCAGTATTTT. The whole variable domain, filled in from reference TRBV14 and TRBJ2-3, reads EAGVTQFPSHSVIEKGQTVTLRCDPISGHDNLYWYRRVMGKEIKFLLHFVKESKQDESGMPNNRFLAERTGGTYSTLKVQPAELEDSGVYFCASSQGDRDTQYFGPGTRLTVL.

The chain employs TRBV20-1 and TRBJ2-7, with D tentatively TRBD2 (6 bases). Trimming left V 3 bases short and J 3 bases short, with 6 bases between. This CDR3 region has 11 residues. Germline lookup yields CDR1 DFQATT and CDR2 SNEGSKA (reference sequence). As DNA, the CDR3 is TGCAGTGCTAGGCGGGACTACGAGCAGTACTTC. This gives the protein CSARRDYEQYF.

This sequence joins TRBV7-2 and TRBJ1-1; unclear D gene. The CDR3 has 14 residues. CDR1 and CDR2 from the germline V gene are SGHTA and FQGNSA. The germline V and J ends were trimmed by 5 bases and 6 bases, with 16 bases remaining between them. For the CDR3, the DNA is TGTGCCAGCAGCAACAGACGGGGTGGGGCTGAAGCTTTCTTT. This encodes CASSNRRGGAEAFF. The variable domain in full, with the rest retrieved from reference TRBV7-2 and TRBJ1-1, is GAGVSQSPSNKVTEKGKDVELRCDPISGHTALYWYRQSLGQGLEFLIYFQGNSAPDKSGLPSDRFSAERTGGSVSTLTIQRTQQEDSAVYLCASSNRRGGAEAFFGQGTRLTVV.

The V gene is TRBV18, the J gene TRBJ1-1, with TRBD1 matching over 11 bases. Germline CDR1 reads KGHSH; CDR2 reads LQKENI. CDR3 length: 14 amino acids. Germline trimming cut 2 bases from V and 10 bases from J; bases unmatched to any gene: 6. CDR3 residues: CASSPKGQGVVAFF. DNA for the CDR3: TGTGCCAGCTCACCAAAGGGACAGGGGGTAGTAGCTTTCTTT.

The genes are TRBV7-7 and TRBJ2-2, with D unclear. Trimming took off 1 base at V and 2 bases at J, with 5 bases between the two ends. This CDR3 contains 14 residues. CDR1 is SSHAT and CDR2 is FNYEAQ in the germline V gene (reference sequence). The CDR3 loop reads CASSLDFNTGELFF. The CDR3 region has the DNA TGTGCCAGCAGCTTAGACTTTAACACCGGGGAGCTGTTTTTT.

This clone was found once. The chain uses TRBV5-5 and TRBJ1-1; unclear D gene. The V gene lost 2 bases and the J gene lost 3 bases, with 8 bases spanning the gap. Germline V gene lookup returns CDR1 SGHKS and CDR2 YYEKEE (reference sequence). The CDR3 is 13 residues long. The CDR3 sequence is CASSFTVDTEAFF. The CDR3 nucleotides read TGTGCCAGCAGCTTTACGGTGGACACTGAAGCTTTCTTT. The complete variable domain, with remaining parts taken from reference TRBV5-5 and TRBJ1-1, reads DAGVTQSPTHLIKTRGQQVTLRCSPISGHKSVSWYQQVLGQGPQFIFQYYEKEERGRGNFPDRFSARQFPNYSSELNVNALLLGDSALYLCASSFTVDTEAFFGQGTRLTVV.

V gene TRBV4-3 combines with J gene TRBJ2-2; a weak D match, TRBD2 (5 bases). The V and J ends lost 2 bases and 6 bases respectively, with 13 bases between them. This CDR3 is built from 15 residues. The V gene's germline CDR1 is LGHNA and CDR2 YSLEER. Here the CDR3 reads CASSQFLGGSGELFF. CDR3 nucleotides: TGCGCCAGCAGCCAATTTCTTGGCGGGTCCGGGGAGCTGTTTTTT.

V usage is TRBV15 and J usage is TRBJ1-1; no definite D call. Trimming took off 8 bases at V and 3 bases at J, with 13 bases between the two ends. CDR1 is LNHNV, CDR2 YYDKDF, per germline (reference sequence). This CDR3 has 13 residues. CDR3 residues: CATRWVGDTEAFF. CDR3 coding DNA: TGTGCCACCCGGTGGGTTGGGGACACTGAAGCTTTCTTT.

The rearrangement uses TRBV6-1 and TRBJ2-3; D may be TRBD2 (6 bases). The germline CDR1 and CDR2 sequences are MNHNS and SASEGT. V gave up 1 base and J gave up 4 bases, with 15 bases separating them. This CDR3 region has 16 residues. CDR3 bases: TGTGCCAGCAGTGAAGGTTTTGGGCGGGACCCAGATACGCAGTATTTT. It specifies CASSEGFGRDPDTQYF.

The rearrangement uses TRBV7-6 and TRBJ1-3, with D hard to call. The CDR3 length is 16 residues. CDR1 is SGHVS and CDR2 is FNYEAQ in the germline V gene. With 2 bases removed from V and 0 bases from J, the gap between germline ends came to 11 bases. CDR3 nucleotide sequence: TGTGCCAGCAGCTTATCCAGACCGAGCTCTGGAAACACCATATATTTT. Protein: CASSLSRPSSGNTIYF.

The chain recombines TRBV27 with TRBJ2-1; D may be TRBD1 (6 bases). The V and J ends lost 6 bases and 2 bases respectively, with 11 bases between them. The CDR3 has 14 amino acids. Germline CDR1 is MNHEY and CDR2 is SMNVEV (reference sequence). The CDR3 spells CASSQQGPYNEQFF. CDR3 nucleotides: TGTGCCAGCAGCCAACAGGGACCCTACAATGAGCAGTTCTTC.

This chain uses TRBV28 with TRBJ2-7; D might be TRBD2 (7 bases). With 8 bases removed from V and 5 bases from J, the gap between germline ends came to 22 bases. The CDR3 loop spans 15 amino acids. Germline V gives CDR1 MDHEN, CDR2 SYDVKM. CDR3 in amino acids: CASGRPGGRMNEQYF. The CDR3 bases are TGTGCCAGCGGCCGTCCCGGGGGGCGGATGAACGAGCAGTACTTC. The whole variable domain, remainder taken from reference TRBV28 and TRBJ2-7, is DVKVTQSSRYLVKRTGEKVFLECVQDMDHENMFWYRQDPGLGLRLIYFSYDVKMKEKGDIPEGYSVSREKKERFSLILESASTNQTSMYLCASGRPGGRMNEQYFGPGTRLTVT.

J is TRBJ2-2 and V is TRBV4-1; 8 bases map to TRBD1. Germline loops: CDR1 MGHRA, CDR2 YSYEKL. After removal of 6 bases from V and 7 bases from J, the junction contained 10 bases not matched to a gene. The CDR3 has 15 residues. CDR3: CASSHGQGGIGELFF. The CDR3 DNA is TGCGCCAGCAGTCACGGACAGGGTGGGATCGGGGAGCTGTTTTTT.

The V and J genes are TRBV14 and TRBJ2-3; no definite D call. Germline values: CDR1 SGHDN, CDR2 FVKESK. The CDR3 has 16 residues. V lost 1 base and J 1 base, leaving 12 bases between the germline ends. CDR3 sequence (DNA): TGTGCCAGCAGCCAAGGTATGGGCCTAGGCACAGATACGCAGTATTTT. Amino acids: CASSQGMGLGTDTQYF.

J is TRBJ2-7 and V is TRBV6-6, with 11 nucleotides matching TRBD1. The CDR3 length is 15 residues. J was trimmed by 5 bases and V by 0 bases; bases with no gene match: 3. Germline-derived CDR1 and CDR2 are MNHNY and SVGAGI (reference sequence). The CDR3 DNA reads as TGTGCCAGCAGTTACTCAGGACAGGGGGCGAACGAGCAGTACTTC. Its protein product is CASSYSGQGANEQYF.

This clone was seen a few times. This rearrangement joins TRBV5-6 to TRBJ1-6; TRBD1 is a possible D gene (5 bases). V dropped 2 bases and J dropped 11 bases, with 17 bases sitting between them. Germline lookup yields CDR1 SGHDT and CDR2 YYEEEE. This CDR3 has 15 amino acids. CDR3 in amino acids: CASSLGHNPRTPLHF. CDR3 bases: TGTGCCAGCAGCTTAGGACACAATCCCAGGACACCCCTCCACTTT.

The DNA for the CDR3 is TGTGCCAGCAGCTTGACCGGGACTTCCTACGAGCAGTACTTC. Its translation is CASSLTGTSYEQYF. This chain links TRBV9 with TRBJ2-7; tentative D call: TRBD2 (6 bases). CDR1 and CDR2 (germline): SGDLS, YYNGEE. The CDR3 runs 14 residues. Trimming took off 4 bases at V and 1 base at J, with 12 bases between the two ends.

The chain carries TRBV6-6 and TRBJ1-5; unclear D gene. CDR1 MNHNY and CDR2 SVGAGI come from the germline V gene (reference sequence). This CDR3 spans 13 amino acids. Trimming stripped 8 bases from V and 3 bases from J, with 11 bases between. The CDR3 nucleotides read TGTGCCAGCCATGGGTACCTCAATCAGCCCCAGCATTTT. Amino acid sequence: CASHGYLNQPQHF.

The rearrangement joins TRBV30 to TRBJ2-3; either TRBD1 or TRBD2 may fit D (5 bases each). Trimming removed 7 bases at V and 2 bases at J, with 13 bases between. CDR3 size: 13 residues. Germline V gives CDR1 GTSNPN, CDR2 SVGIG (reference sequence). The CDR3 loop reads CASLGRSTDTQYF. CDR3 DNA sequence: TGTGCCTCACTGGGACGATCCACAGATACGCAGTATTTT.

This chain connects TRBV10-2 to TRBJ1-2, with unresolved D. The V end was cut by 2 bases, the J end by 4 bases, with 5 bases between. The CDR3 sequence is 12 residues long. CDR1 is WSHSY and CDR2 is SAAADI in the germline V gene. The CDR3 loop reads CASSETGYGYTF. The CDR3 nucleotides are TGCGCCAGCAGTGAGACGGGCTATGGCTACACCTTC.